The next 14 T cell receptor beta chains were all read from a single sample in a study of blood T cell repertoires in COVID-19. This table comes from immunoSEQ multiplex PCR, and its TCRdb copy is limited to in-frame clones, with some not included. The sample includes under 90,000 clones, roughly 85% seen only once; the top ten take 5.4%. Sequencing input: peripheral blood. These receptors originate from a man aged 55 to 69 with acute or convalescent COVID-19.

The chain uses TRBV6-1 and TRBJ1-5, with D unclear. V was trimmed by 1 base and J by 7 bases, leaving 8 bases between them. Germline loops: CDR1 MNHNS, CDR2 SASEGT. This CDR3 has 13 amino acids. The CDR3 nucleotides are TGTGCCAGCAGTGAAGGCACAGCACAGCCCCAGCATTTT. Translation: CASSEGTAQPQHF.

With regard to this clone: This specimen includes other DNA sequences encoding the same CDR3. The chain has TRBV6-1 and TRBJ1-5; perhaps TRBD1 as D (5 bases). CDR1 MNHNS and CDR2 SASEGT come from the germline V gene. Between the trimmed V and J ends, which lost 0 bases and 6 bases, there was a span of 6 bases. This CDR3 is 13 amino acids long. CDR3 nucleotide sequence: TGTGCCAGCAGTGAAGCAAGGGGTCAGCCCCAGCATTTT. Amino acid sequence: CASSEARGQPQHF.

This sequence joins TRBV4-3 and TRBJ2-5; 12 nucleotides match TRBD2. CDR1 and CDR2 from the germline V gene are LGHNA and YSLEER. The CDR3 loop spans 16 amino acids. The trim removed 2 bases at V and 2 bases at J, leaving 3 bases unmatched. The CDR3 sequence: CASSQRLAGVQETQYF. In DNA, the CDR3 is TGCGCCAGCAGCCAACGACTAGCGGGGGTTCAAGAGACCCAGTACTTC.

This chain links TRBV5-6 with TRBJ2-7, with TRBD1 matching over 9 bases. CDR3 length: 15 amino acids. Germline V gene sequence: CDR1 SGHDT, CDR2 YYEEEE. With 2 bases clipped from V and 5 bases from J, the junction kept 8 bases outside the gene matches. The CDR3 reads CASSFGTGNLDEQYF. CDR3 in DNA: TGTGCCAGCAGCTTTGGGACAGGGAACCTCGACGAGCAGTACTTC.

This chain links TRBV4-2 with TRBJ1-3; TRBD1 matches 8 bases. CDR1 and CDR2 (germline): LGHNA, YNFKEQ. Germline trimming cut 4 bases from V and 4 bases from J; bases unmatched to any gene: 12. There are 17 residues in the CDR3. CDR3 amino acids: CASSPDSGGFSGNTIYF. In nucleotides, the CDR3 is TGTGCCAGCAGCCCGGACTCAGGGGGCTTTTCCGGAAACACCATATATTTT.

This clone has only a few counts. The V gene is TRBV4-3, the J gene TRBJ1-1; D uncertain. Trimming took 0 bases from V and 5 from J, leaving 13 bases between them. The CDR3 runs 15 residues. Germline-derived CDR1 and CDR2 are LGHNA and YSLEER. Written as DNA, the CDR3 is TGCGCCAGCAGCCAAGATTGGGAGGGTGGGACTGAAGCTTTCTTT. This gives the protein CASSQDWEGGTEAFF.

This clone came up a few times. The CDR3 is CASSSTSGTYEQYF. The CDR3 DNA reads TGTGCCAGCAGTTCAACATCAGGAACCTACGAGCAGTACTTC. The chain recombines TRBV6-2 or TRBV6-3 with TRBJ2-7; D not resolved. Deletions cut 4 bases from V and 2 bases from J, with 12 bases between. Germline V gives CDR1 MNHEY, CDR2 SVGEGT. This CDR3 region has 14 residues.

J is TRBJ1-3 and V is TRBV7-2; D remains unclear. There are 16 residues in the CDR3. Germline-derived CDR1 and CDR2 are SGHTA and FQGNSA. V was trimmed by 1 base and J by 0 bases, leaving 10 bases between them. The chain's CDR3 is CASSLVPSVSGNTIYF. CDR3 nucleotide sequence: TGTGCCAGCAGCTTAGTCCCATCGGTCTCTGGAAACACCATATATTTT.

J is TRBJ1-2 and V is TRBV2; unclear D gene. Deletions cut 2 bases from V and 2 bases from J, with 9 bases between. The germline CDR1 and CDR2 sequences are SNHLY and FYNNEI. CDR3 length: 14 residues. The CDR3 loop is CASSESRLNYGYTF. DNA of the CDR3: TGTGCCAGCAGTGAAAGCCGACTAAACTATGGCTACACCTTC.

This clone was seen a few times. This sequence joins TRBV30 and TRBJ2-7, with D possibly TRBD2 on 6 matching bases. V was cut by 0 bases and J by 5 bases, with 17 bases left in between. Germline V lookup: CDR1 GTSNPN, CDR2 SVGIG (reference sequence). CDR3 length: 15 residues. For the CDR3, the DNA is TGTGCCTGGAGTGTATTGGCGGCGGAGGGTAACGAGCAGTACTTC. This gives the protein CAWSVLAAEGNEQYF.

CDR3 sequence (DNA): TGCGCCAGCAGCCAAGAAGGACTAGCGGGGGGGCCCGGAGAGACCCAGTACTTC. This codes for CASSQEGLAGGPGETQYF. The chain employs TRBV4-3 and TRBJ2-5; 15 positions match TRBD2. Germline V gene sequence: CDR1 LGHNA, CDR2 YSLEER. The V segment lost 0 bases and the J segment 4 bases; nucleotides outside the gene matches: 6. The length of the CDR3 is 18 residues.

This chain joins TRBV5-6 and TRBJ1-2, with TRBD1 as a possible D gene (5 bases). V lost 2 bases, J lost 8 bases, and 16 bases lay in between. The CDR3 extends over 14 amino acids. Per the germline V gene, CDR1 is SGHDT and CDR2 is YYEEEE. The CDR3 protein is CASSLQQVIGGYTF. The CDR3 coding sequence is TGTGCCAGCAGCTTACAACAGGTCATAGGGGGCTACACCTTC.

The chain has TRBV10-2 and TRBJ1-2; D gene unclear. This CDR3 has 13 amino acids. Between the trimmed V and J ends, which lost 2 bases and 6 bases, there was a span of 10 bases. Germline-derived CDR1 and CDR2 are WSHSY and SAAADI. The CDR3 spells CASSETRSDGYTF. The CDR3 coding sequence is TGCGCCAGCAGTGAGACCAGGTCCGATGGCTACACCTTC.

CDR3: CASSQGGRGDGYTF. The CDR3 coding sequence is TGCGCCAGCAGCCAAGGAGGGCGGGGAGATGGCTACACCTTC. The chain links TRBV4-3 to TRBJ1-2; D unclear. V lost 1 base and J 6 bases, leaving 12 bases between the germline ends. Germline V gene data show CDR1 as LGHNA and CDR2 as YSLEER. The CDR3 runs to 14 residues.